The 25 T cell receptor beta chains presented below share a single source sample, sequenced in a study of shared clonotypes between healthy human individuals. Clones were sequenced by immunoSEQ multiplex PCR, and TCRdb holds only the in-frame ones, with some missing. Of approximately 530,000 clones listed, almost 97% are singletons. The sample consisted of naive CD4+ T cells sorted from blood. Noted subset: CD45RA+ positively selected. Every receptor here comes from a woman in her twenties or thirties in good health.

The chain employs TRBV7-8 and TRBJ2-7; D remains unclear. Germline loops: CDR1 SGHVS, CDR2 FQNEAQ. V was cut by 4 bases and J by 0 bases, with 13 bases left in between. The CDR3 contains 15 residues. DNA of the CDR3: TGTGCCAGCAGCTACTCCCTTTCGAGCTCCTACGAGCAGTACTTC. This sequence encodes CASSYSLSSSYEQYF.

The chain links TRBV19 to TRBJ2-7, with 7 bases matching TRBD1. Germline V lookup: CDR1 LNHDA, CDR2 SQIVND (reference sequence). The junction had 7 bases not matched to a gene; V was cut back by 5 bases and J by 3 bases. The CDR3 extends over 14 amino acids. The CDR3: CASSSTGFNYEQYF. Written as DNA, the CDR3 is TGTGCCAGTAGTTCGACAGGGTTCAACTACGAGCAGTACTTC.

The chain couples TRBV5-5 to TRBJ2-7; TRBD2 matches 7 bases. V lost 3 bases and J lost 2; bases outside the gene matches: 5. Germline CDR1 and CDR2: SGHKS and YYEKEE (reference sequence). This CDR3 is 14 amino acids long. CDR3 DNA sequence: TGTGCCAGCAGCTATGGACTAGAAACCTACGAGCAGTACTTC. This sequence encodes CASSYGLETYEQYF.

This chain joins TRBV4-1 and TRBJ2-7; D may match TRBD1 or TRBD2 (5 bases each). CDR1 and CDR2 (germline): MGHRA, YSYEKL. This CDR3 contains 17 residues. V gave up 1 base and J gave up 3 bases, with 19 bases separating them. CDR3 sequence: CASSQGILGTPNYEQYF. The CDR3 region has the DNA TGCGCCAGCAGCCAAGGTATATTAGGGACCCCCAACTACGAGCAGTACTTC.

The J gene is TRBJ2-2, the V gene TRBV28; the match to TRBD2 covers 11 bases. Trimming cost V 10 bases and J 5 bases; bases outside gene matches: 24. Germline V gene sequence: CDR1 MDHEN, CDR2 SYDVKM. The CDR3 covers 20 residues. This CDR3 is CATHGGTGKTSGSYTGELFF. The DNA of the CDR3 is TGTGCCACCCACGGGGGGACAGGGAAAACTAGCGGGAGTTATACCGGGGAGCTGTTTTTT.

J is TRBJ1-2 and V is TRBV19; D is perhaps TRBD1 (5 bases). This CDR3 is 13 amino acids long. V dropped 3 bases and J dropped 7 bases, with 12 bases sitting between them. From germline, CDR1 is LNHDA and CDR2 SQIVND (reference sequence). The CDR3 coding sequence is TGTGCCAGTAGTATTTGGGGGGACTCTGGCTACACCTTC. The encoded protein is CASSIWGDSGYTF.

The chain joins TRBV5-1 to TRBJ2-7; the D call may be TRBD1 or TRBD2 (5 bases each). Trimming took off 4 bases at V and 4 bases at J, with 15 bases between the two ends. Germline V lookup: CDR1 SGHRS, CDR2 YFSETQ. The CDR3 consists of 14 residues. The CDR3 DNA follows: TGCGCCAGCAGCCGCGGTGGGGGATCGTACGAGCAGTACTTC. Translating gives CASSRGGGSYEQYF.

This sequence joins TRBV28 and TRBJ1-2; maybe TRBD1 (5 bases). The germline V and J ends were trimmed by 1 base and 7 bases, with 7 bases remaining between them. Per the germline V gene, CDR1 is MDHEN and CDR2 is SYDVKM. The CDR3 has 12 residues. As DNA, the CDR3 is TGTGCCAGCAGTTTATCAGGGTTTGGCTACACCTTC. It yields the protein CASSLSGFGYTF.

The V call is TRBV19, the J call TRBJ2-1, with 14 bases fitting TRBD2. V lost 7 bases to trimming and J lost 3 bases; unmatched junction nucleotides: 2. The CDR3 runs 15 residues. In germline, CDR1 is LNHDA, CDR2 SQIVND (reference sequence). CDR3 sequence reads: CASTGLAGGYNEQFF. As DNA, the CDR3 is TGTGCCAGTACCGGACTAGCGGGAGGCTACAATGAGCAGTTCTTC. Full variable domain (missing parts from reference TRBV19 and TRBJ2-1): DGGITQSPKYLFRKEGQNVTLSCEQNLNHDAMYWYRQDPGQGLRLIYYSQIVNDFQKGDIAEGYSVSREKKESFPLTVTSAQKNPTAFYLCASTGLAGGYNEQFFGPGTRLTVL.

The genes are TRBV27 and TRBJ2-1, with D perhaps matching TRBD1 (6 bases). The CDR3 is made up of 13 amino acids. CDR1 is MNHEY and CDR2 is SMNVEV in the germline V gene (reference sequence). Trimming shortened V by 2 bases and J by 13 bases, and 15 bases separated the two germline ends. CDR3 nucleotides: TGTGCCAGCAGTTTAGGGGCCGGGACAACCCAGTTCTTC. Amino acid sequence: CASSLGAGTTQFF.

The chain joins TRBV6-6 to TRBJ2-7, with 9 bases identical to TRBD2. V lost 6 bases to trimming and J lost 3 bases; unmatched junction nucleotides: 6. CDR3 size: 14 residues. CDR1 is MNHNY and CDR2 is SVGAGI in the germline V gene (reference sequence). CDR3 sequence: CASRTSGGNYEQYF. DNA for the CDR3: TGTGCCAGCAGGACTAGCGGAGGCAACTACGAGCAGTACTTC.

The chain joins TRBV11-2 to TRBJ2-7; 7 nucleotides match TRBD2. Trimming removed 8 bases from V and 3 bases from J; junction bases left unmatched: 13. The germline V gene encodes CDR1 SGHAT and CDR2 FQNNGV. The CDR3 extends over 15 amino acids. This CDR3 is CASGPGSGDFYEQYF. CDR3 nucleotide sequence: TGTGCCAGCGGCCCGGGCAGCGGGGATTTCTACGAGCAGTACTTC.

This rearrangement joins TRBV6-6 to TRBJ2-7; 11 bases align to TRBD1. Trimming cost V 0 bases and J 2 bases; bases outside gene matches: 3. CDR1 and CDR2 from the germline V gene are MNHNY and SVGAGI (reference sequence). The CDR3 runs 16 residues. The CDR3 reads CASSYSAGQGAYEQYF. CDR3 in DNA: TGTGCCAGCAGTTACTCGGCGGGACAGGGGGCCTACGAGCAGTACTTC.

The V gene is TRBV5-1, the J gene TRBJ1-5, with 9 positions matching TRBD1. The CDR3 runs 15 residues. V shed 0 bases, J shed 5 bases, and the junction held 3 bases outside the gene matches. CDR1 is SGHRS and CDR2 is YFSETQ in the germline V gene. CDR3 residues: CASSLEGQGDQPQHF. DNA for the CDR3: TGCGCCAGCAGCTTGGAGGGACAGGGTGATCAGCCCCAGCATTTT.

This clone was found once. This chain links TRBV7-2 with TRBJ2-2; D is unclear. Trimming pared 2 bases from V and 5 bases from J, leaving 15 bases between. The CDR3 has 16 residues. Germline V gene data show CDR1 as SGHTA and CDR2 as FQGNSA. This CDR3 is CASSLHGPTPTGELFF. The CDR3, as DNA: TGTGCCAGCAGCTTACATGGCCCGACCCCGACCGGGGAGCTGTTTTTT.

The rearrangement joins TRBV7-6 to TRBJ2-1; TRBD2 is a possible D gene (6 bases). CDR1 is SGHVS, CDR2 FNYEAQ, per germline. Trimming left V 4 bases short and J 2 bases short, with 15 bases between. CDR3 size: 16 residues. The CDR3 spells CASSSWLRDPYNEQFF. The CDR3 nucleotides read TGTGCCAGCAGCTCCTGGTTGCGGGACCCCTACAATGAGCAGTTCTTC.

The chain carries TRBV23-1 and TRBJ1-5; 8 bases are a match to TRBD1. TRBV23-1 qualifies as an ORF whose function is uncertain. With V trimmed by 0 bases and J by 4 bases, 5 bases remained unmatched. This CDR3 spans 16 amino acids. The CDR3 spells CASSQSDREINQPQHF. The CDR3 DNA reads as TGCGCCAGCAGTCAATCGGACAGGGAGATTAATCAGCCCCAGCATTTT.

The gene calls are TRBV10-1 and TRBJ2-3; D is possibly TRBD1 (6 bases). The V gene's germline CDR1 is WNHNN and CDR2 SYGVQD (reference sequence). This CDR3 region has 13 residues. Trimming shortened V by 6 bases and J by 12 bases, and 19 bases separated the two germline ends. The CDR3, as DNA: TGCGCCAGCAGCATCCCGGGACAACAGAGACAGTATTTT. Protein product: CASSIPGQQRQYF.

The J gene is TRBJ2-1, the V gene TRBV19; 9 bases map to TRBD1. Germline loops: CDR1 LNHDA, CDR2 SQIVND (reference sequence). Trimming removed 5 bases from V and 7 bases from J; junction bases left unmatched: 9. CDR3 length equals 15 residues. The CDR3 loop is CASSVTGGAGNEQFF. Written as DNA, the CDR3 is TGTGCCAGTAGTGTTACAGGGGGCGCGGGAAATGAGCAGTTCTTC.

The chain employs TRBV6-5 and TRBJ2-1; 10 nucleotides agree with TRBD1. Per germline, CDR1 MNHEY and CDR2 SVGAGI. Trimming removed 6 bases from V and 7 bases from J; junction bases left unmatched: 9. The CDR3 is made up of 15 amino acids. The chain's CDR3 is CASRRPGQGRNEQFF. The DNA for the CDR3 is TGTGCCAGCAGACGACCGGGACAGGGGCGAAATGAGCAGTTCTTC.

The rearrangement links TRBV19 to TRBJ2-5, with a possible D match to TRBD2 (5 bases). V was shortened by 6 bases and J by 4 bases, with 9 bases between the two germline ends. CDR3 size: 12 residues. Germline lookup yields CDR1 LNHDA and CDR2 SQIVND (reference sequence). The CDR3 DNA follows: TGTGCCAGTAGAAGCGGAGGAGAGACCCAGTACTTC. Residues: CASRSGGETQYF. Supplemented by reference TRBV19 and TRBJ2-5, the full variable domain reads DGGITQSPKYLFRKEGQNVTLSCEQNLNHDAMYWYRQDPGQGLRLIYYSQIVNDFQKGDIAEGYSVSREKKESFPLTVTSAQKNPTAFYLCASRSGGETQYFGPGTRLLVL.

This sequence joins TRBV25-1 and TRBJ2-5, with 9 bases that match TRBD2. The V and J ends lost 6 bases and 5 bases, in that order; junction bases with no gene match: 4. The CDR3 extends over 13 amino acids. Germline assignment: CDR1 MGHDK and CDR2 SYGVNS. The CDR3 loop reads CASRREGVETQYF. In DNA, the CDR3 is TGTGCCAGCAGGCGGGAGGGAGTGGAGACCCAGTACTTC.

The rearrangement links TRBV19 to TRBJ2-2, with D possibly TRBD2 on 5 matching bases. The CDR3 is 14 residues long. Germline CDR1 reads LNHDA; CDR2 reads SQIVND (reference sequence). Trimming took off 3 bases at V and 5 bases at J, with 10 bases between the two ends. The CDR3: CASSILAGTGELFF. CDR3 bases: TGTGCCAGTAGTATCCTAGCCGGGACCGGGGAGCTGTTTTTT.

The rearrangement links TRBV10-3 to TRBJ1-1; 7 bases match TRBD1. This CDR3 comprises 15 residues. V was clipped by 2 bases and J by 5 bases; unmatched bases: 8. CDR1 and CDR2 from the germline V gene are ENHRY and SYGVKD. The CDR3 sequence is CAISERTGLGTEAFF. CDR3 in DNA: TGTGCCATCAGTGAGAGGACAGGACTGGGGACTGAAGCTTTCTTT.

V usage is TRBV6-5 and J usage is TRBJ2-7, with D tentatively TRBD1 (6 bases). CDR1 is MNHEY, CDR2 SVGAGI, per germline. CDR3 length: 14 residues. Trimming left V 5 bases short and J 2 bases short, with 13 bases between. CDR3 in DNA: TGTGCCAGCAGTGGGGGCAGGCCCCCCTACGAGCAGTACTTC. Protein: CASSGGRPPYEQYF.